This T cell receptor (beta chain) was recovered during a study of blood T cell repertoires in COVID-19. Whole-study context: The study drew acute and convalescent COVID-19 samples from the United States, Italy and Spain. The analysed material was cDNA or gDNA that came from T cells, B-cell-depleted T cells, or PBMCs.

Sequencing was performed with immunoSEQ multiplex PCR; in TCRdb, only in-frame clones are kept and a portion is missing. The sample contains roughly 250,000 clones, 88% of which appear only once. J gave up 3 bases and V 1 base, and 5 bases lay outside the gene matches. Germline CDR1 and CDR2: SGHNT and YYREEE (reference sequence). This CDR3 comprises 15 residues. In terms of age and location, participants ranged from roughly 18 to 90 years and lived in under 30 US areas. Either two negative PCRs, clearance, or symptom resolution qualified Cohort 3 donors as recovered. This receptor was taken from a woman aged 50 to 65 who had recovered from COVID-19. This chain joins TRBV5-4 and TRBJ2-3; 7 bases agree with TRBD2. Sequencing was done on a sample of PBMCs or T cells enriched from blood (not recorded which). CDR3 region: CASSLSAGVTDTQYF. CDR3 nucleotides: TGTGCCAGCAGCTTGTCGGCGGGAGTGACAGATACGCAGTATTTT.